The clone carrying this TCR beta chain has more than one count but fewer than ten. The target antigen is unknown. These data originate in a study of cytomegalovirus exposure and HLA in healthy donors. Study conclusions and caveats: As was reported, the classifier diagnosed cytomegalovirus status with high specificity and sensitivity. It emerged from a later analysis that several of the most significant clusters appeared to be linked to common viral pathogens. Rarity held for most TCR sequences, but there were some public TCRs that occurred in many donors. As confirmed in vitro, a few CMV-associated chains were specific for CMV antigens.

Germline V gene lookup returns CDR1 SGHTA and CDR2 FQGTGA. This CDR3 is built from 15 residues. Trimming cost V 2 bases and J 4 bases, with 15 bases left between them. The primer mix had 60 Vbeta and 13 Jbeta primers. Profiling relied on immunoSEQ multiplex PCR, and the TCRdb table lists in-frame clones only, not all of them. The sample includes about 190,000 clones, under 80% of them seen just once. The chain couples TRBV7-3 to TRBJ2-7; possibly TRBD1 for D (6 bases). The sequence was obtained from a man aged 30 to 39 in good health and CMV-seropositive. Input material: PBMCs. CDR3 DNA: TGTGCCAGCAGCTTACGGCAGGGGCCTTCGTACGAGCAGTACTTC. Translating it yields CASSLRQGPSYEQYF.